These 7 T cell receptor beta chains were sequenced from one sample in a study of siplizumab effects on memory and regulatory T cells. The assay was immunoSEQ multiplex PCR, and TCRdb's table has in-frame clones only and misses some. This table has about 69,000 clones, around 90% appearing once. The material sequenced was Tregs sorted from blood. These receptors all come from a human donor in good health.

This sequence joins TRBV11-3 and TRBJ2-1; 9 bases fit TRBD1. The ends lost 3 bases at V and 3 bases at J; junction bases unmatched: 3. Germline CDR1 SGHNT, CDR2 YENEEA. The CDR3 contains 15 residues. Here the CDR3 DNA reads TGTGCCAGCAGCTTTGGGACAGGGATCTACAATGAGCAGTTCTTC. Amino acid sequence: CASSFGTGIYNEQFF.

V usage is TRBV11-1 and J usage is TRBJ2-5, with a possible D match to TRBD1 (6 bases). The CDR3 consists of 16 residues. Germline assignment: CDR1 SGHAT and CDR2 FQDESV (reference sequence). Trimming took 4 bases from V and 4 from J, leaving 19 bases between them. CDR3 protein: CASSSLGQGFGETQYF. Written as DNA, the CDR3 is TGTGCCAGCAGCTCACTGGGGCAGGGGTTTGGAGAGACCCAGTACTTC.

The chain links TRBV7-2 to TRBJ1-5, with a tentative D call TRBD1 (5 bases). CDR3 length: 15 amino acids. Trimming cost V 6 bases and J 6 bases, with 18 bases left between them. Germline V gene lookup returns CDR1 SGHTA and CDR2 FQGNSA. The CDR3: CASSYKGYGLQPQHF. The CDR3 nucleotides are TGTGCCAGCAGTTACAAGGGGTATGGCCTTCAGCCCCAGCATTTT. The whole variable domain, remainder taken from reference TRBV7-2 and TRBJ1-5, is GAGVSQSPSNKVTEKGKDVELRCDPISGHTALYWYRQSLGQGLEFLIYFQGNSAPDKSGLPSDRFSAERTGGSVSTLTIQRTQQEDSAVYLCASSYKGYGLQPQHFGDGTRLSIL.

This clone was found once. The chain links TRBV5-6 to TRBJ2-5; D unclear. CDR1 and CDR2 (germline): SGHDT, YYEEEE. Trimming shortened V by 4 bases and J by 6 bases, and 16 bases separated the two germline ends. CDR3 length: 14 residues. The CDR3: CASSPWTGGQTQYF. Here the CDR3 DNA reads TGTGCCAGCAGCCCGTGGACCGGTGGCCAGACCCAGTACTTC. Variable domain in full (rest from reference TRBV5-6 and TRBJ2-5): DAGVTQSPTHLIKTRGQQVTLRCSPKSGHDTVSWYQQALGQGPQFIFQYYEEEERQRGNFPDRFSGHQFPNYSSELNVNALLLGDSALYLCASSPWTGGQTQYFGPGTRLLVL.

The rearrangement links TRBV14 to TRBJ1-3, with 8 bases matching TRBD1. This CDR3 is built from 14 residues. Germline CDR1 reads SGHDN; CDR2 reads FVKESK. V was pared by 7 bases and J by 1 base, with 3 bases of the junction left unmatched. The CDR3 spells CASTRTGSGNTIYF. CDR3 coding DNA: TGTGCCAGCACCCGGACAGGGTCTGGAAACACCATATATTTT.

The chain links TRBV13 to TRBJ2-2; 8 nucleotides agree with TRBD1. Germline V gives CDR1 PRHDT, CDR2 FYEKMQ (reference sequence). This CDR3 region has 15 residues. J was trimmed by 4 bases and V by 6 bases; bases with no gene match: 7. This chain's CDR3 is CASRRQGWGTGELFF. Here the CDR3 DNA reads TGTGCCAGCAGGCGACAGGGGTGGGGCACCGGGGAGCTGTTTTTT.

V is TRBV5-1 and J is TRBJ2-1; 8 nucleotides line up with TRBD2. Germline CDR1 and CDR2: SGHRS and YFSETQ. The CDR3 covers 16 residues. The V and J ends lost 5 bases and 4 bases, in that order; junction bases with no gene match: 11. The CDR3, as DNA: TGCGCCAGCAGGGGGAAGGGCGGGAGGCATTACAATGAGCAGTTCTTC. Translated: CASRGKGGRHYNEQFF.